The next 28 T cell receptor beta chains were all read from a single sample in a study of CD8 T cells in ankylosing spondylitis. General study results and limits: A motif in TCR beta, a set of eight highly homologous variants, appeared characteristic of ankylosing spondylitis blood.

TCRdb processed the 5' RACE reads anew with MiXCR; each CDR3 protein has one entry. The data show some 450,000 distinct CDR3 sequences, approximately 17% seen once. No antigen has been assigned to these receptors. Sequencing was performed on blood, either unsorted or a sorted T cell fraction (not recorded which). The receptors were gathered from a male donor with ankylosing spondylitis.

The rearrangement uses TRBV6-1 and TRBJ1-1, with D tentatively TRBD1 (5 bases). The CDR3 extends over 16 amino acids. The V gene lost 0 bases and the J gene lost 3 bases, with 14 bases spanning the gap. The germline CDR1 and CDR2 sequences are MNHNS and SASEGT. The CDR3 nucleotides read TGTGCCAGCAGTGAAGCGCTAGCGTTGGGGGACACTGAAGCTTTCTTT. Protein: CASSEALALGDTEAFF.

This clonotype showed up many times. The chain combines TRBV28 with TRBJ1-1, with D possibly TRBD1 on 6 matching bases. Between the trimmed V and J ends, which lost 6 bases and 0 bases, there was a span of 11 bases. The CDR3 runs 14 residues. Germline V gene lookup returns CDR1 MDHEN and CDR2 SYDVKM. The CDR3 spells CASRRGQLNTEAFF. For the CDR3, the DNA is TGTGCCAGCAGACGTGGACAGTTGAACACTGAAGCTTTCTTT.

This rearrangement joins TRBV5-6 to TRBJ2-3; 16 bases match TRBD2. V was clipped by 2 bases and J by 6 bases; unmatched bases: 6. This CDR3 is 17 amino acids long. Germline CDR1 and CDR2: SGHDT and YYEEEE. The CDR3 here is CASSLPGLAGGPDTQYF. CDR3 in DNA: TGTGCCAGCAGCTTACCGGGACTAGCGGGGGGGCCCGATACGCAGTATTTT.

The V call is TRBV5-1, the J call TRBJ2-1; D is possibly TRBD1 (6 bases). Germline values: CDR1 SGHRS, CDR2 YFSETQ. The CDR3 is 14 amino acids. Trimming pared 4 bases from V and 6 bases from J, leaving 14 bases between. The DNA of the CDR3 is TGCGCCAGCAGCCCGACCCCAGGGGCCAATGAGCAGTTCTTC. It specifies CASSPTPGANEQFF.

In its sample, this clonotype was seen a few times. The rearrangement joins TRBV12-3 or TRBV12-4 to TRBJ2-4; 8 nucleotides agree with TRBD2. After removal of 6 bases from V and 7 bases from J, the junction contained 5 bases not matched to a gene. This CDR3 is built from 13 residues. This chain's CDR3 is CASSHGLANIQYF. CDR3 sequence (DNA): TGTGCCAGCAGCCACGGACTAGCCAACATTCAGTACTTC.

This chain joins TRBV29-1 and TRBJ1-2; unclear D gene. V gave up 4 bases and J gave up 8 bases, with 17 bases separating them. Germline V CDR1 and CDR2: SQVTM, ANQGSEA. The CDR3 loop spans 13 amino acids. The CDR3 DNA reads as TGCAGCGTTGTCCCGTCATTGGGCCGGGGCTACACCTTC. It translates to CSVVPSLGRGYTF.

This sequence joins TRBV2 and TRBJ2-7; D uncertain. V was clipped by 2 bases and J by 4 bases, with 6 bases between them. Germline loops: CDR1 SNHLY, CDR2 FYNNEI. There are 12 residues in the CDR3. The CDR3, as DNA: TGTGCCAGCAGTGAATTCCAATACGAGCAGTACTTC. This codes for CASSEFQYEQYF.

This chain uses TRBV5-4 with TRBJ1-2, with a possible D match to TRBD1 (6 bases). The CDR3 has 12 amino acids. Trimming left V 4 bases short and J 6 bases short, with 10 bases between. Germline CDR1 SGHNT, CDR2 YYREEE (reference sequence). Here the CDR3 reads CASSRDTDGYTF. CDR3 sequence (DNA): TGTGCCAGCAGCAGGGACACTGATGGCTACACCTTC.

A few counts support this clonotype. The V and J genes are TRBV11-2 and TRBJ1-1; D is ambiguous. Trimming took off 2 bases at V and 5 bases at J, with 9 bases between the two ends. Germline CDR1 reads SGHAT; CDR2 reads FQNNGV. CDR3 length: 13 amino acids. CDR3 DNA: TGTGCCAGCAGCTTAACGGAGTTTACTGAAGCTTTCTTT. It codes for CASSLTEFTEAFF. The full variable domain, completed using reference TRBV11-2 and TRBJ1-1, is EAGVAQSPRYKIIEKRQSVAFWCNPISGHATLYWYQQILGQGPKLLIQFQNNGVVDDSQLPKDRFSAERLKGVDSTLKIQPAKLEDSAVYLCASSLTEFTEAFFGQGTRLTVV.

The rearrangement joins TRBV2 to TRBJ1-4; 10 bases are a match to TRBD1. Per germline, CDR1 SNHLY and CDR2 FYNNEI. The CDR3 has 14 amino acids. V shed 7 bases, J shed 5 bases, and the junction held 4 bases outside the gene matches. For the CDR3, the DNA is TGTGCCAGCATGGCGGACAGGGGGAATGAAAAACTGTTTTTT. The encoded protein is CASMADRGNEKLFF.

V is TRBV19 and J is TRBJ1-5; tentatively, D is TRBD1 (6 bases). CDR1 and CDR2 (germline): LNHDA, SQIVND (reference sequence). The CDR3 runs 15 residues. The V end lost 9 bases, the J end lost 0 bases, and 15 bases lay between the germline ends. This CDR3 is CASRTVYNSNQPQHF. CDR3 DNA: TGTGCCAGCCGGACAGTTTATAATAGCAATCAGCCCCAGCATTTT.

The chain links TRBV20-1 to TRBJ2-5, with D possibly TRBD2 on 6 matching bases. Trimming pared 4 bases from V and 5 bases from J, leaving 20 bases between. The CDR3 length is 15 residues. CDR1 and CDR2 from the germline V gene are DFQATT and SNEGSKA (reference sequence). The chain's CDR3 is CSANEDYQGWETQYF. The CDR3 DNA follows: TGCAGTGCTAACGAGGACTATCAGGGCTGGGAGACCCAGTACTTC.

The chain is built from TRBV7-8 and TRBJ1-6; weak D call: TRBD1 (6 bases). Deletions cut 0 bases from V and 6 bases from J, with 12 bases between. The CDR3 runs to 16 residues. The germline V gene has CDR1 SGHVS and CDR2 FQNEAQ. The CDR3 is CASSLALGGGNSPLHF. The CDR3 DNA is TGTGCCAGCAGCTTAGCGCTAGGGGGGGGTAATTCACCCCTCCACTTT.

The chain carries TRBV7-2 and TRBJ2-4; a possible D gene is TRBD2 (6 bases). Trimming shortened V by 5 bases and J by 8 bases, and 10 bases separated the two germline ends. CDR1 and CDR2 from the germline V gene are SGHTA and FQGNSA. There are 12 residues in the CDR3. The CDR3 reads CASSPDYYIQYF. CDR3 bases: TGTGCCAGCAGCCCGGACTATTACATTCAGTACTTC. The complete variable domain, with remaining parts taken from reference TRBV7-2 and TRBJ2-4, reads GAGVSQSPSNKVTEKGKDVELRCDPISGHTALYWYRQSLGQGLEFLIYFQGNSAPDKSGLPSDRFSAERTGGSVSTLTIQRTQQEDSAVYLCASSPDYYIQYFGAGTRLSVL.

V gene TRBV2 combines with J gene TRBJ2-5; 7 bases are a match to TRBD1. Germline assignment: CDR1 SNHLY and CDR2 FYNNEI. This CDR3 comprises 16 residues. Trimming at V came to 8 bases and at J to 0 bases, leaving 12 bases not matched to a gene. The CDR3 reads CASGVAPQGDQETQYF. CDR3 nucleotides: TGTGCCAGCGGGGTGGCCCCCCAGGGGGACCAAGAGACCCAGTACTTC. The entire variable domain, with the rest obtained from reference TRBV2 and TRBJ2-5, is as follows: EPEVTQTPSHQVTQMGQEVILRCVPISNHLYFYWYRQILGQKVEFLVSFYNNEISEKSEIFDDQFSVERPDGSNFTLKIRSTKLEDSAMYFCASGVAPQGDQETQYFGPGTRLLVL.

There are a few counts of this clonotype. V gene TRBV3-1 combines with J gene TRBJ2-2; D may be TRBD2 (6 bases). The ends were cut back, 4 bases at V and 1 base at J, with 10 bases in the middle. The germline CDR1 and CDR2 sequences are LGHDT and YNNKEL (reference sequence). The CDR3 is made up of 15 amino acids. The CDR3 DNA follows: TGTGCCAGCAGCCCTCCGGGGGTGAACACCGGGGAGCTGTTTTTT. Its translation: CASSPPGVNTGELFF.

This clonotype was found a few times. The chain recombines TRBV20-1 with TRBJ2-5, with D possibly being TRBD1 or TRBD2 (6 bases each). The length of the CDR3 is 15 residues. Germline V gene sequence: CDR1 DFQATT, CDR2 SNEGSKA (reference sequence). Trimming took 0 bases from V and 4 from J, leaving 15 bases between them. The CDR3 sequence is CSARDPARGGETQYF. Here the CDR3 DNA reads TGCAGTGCTAGAGATCCGGCCAGGGGAGGAGAGACCCAGTACTTC.

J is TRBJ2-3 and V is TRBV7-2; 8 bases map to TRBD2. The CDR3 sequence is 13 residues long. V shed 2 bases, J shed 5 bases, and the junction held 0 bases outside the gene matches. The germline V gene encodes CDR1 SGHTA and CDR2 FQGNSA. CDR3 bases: TGTGCCAGCAGCTTAAGCGGGAGAGATACGCAGTATTTT. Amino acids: CASSLSGRDTQYF. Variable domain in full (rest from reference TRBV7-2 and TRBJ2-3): GAGVSQSPSNKVTEKGKDVELRCDPISGHTALYWYRQSLGQGLEFLIYFQGNSAPDKSGLPSDRFSAERTGGSVSTLTIQRTQQEDSAVYLCASSLSGRDTQYFGPGTRLTVL.

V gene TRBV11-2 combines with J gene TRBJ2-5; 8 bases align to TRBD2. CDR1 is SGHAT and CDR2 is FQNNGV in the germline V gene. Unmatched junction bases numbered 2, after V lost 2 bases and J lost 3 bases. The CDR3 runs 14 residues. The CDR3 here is CASSLLLAEETQYF. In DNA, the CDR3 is TGTGCCAGCAGCTTACTACTAGCGGAAGAGACCCAGTACTTC.

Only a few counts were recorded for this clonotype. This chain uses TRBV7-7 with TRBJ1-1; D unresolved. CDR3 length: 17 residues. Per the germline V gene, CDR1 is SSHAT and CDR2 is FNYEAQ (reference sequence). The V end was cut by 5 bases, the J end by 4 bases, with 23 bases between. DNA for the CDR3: TGTGCCAGCAGCCCTTCCCTTGTCACGGGAATAAGCACTGAAGCTTTCTTT. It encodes CASSPSLVTGISTEAFF.

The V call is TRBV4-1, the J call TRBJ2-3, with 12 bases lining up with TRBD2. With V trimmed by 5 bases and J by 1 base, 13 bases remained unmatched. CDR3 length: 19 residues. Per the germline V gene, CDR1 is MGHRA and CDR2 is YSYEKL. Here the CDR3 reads CASSFGLAGNKVRTDTQYF. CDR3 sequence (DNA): TGCGCCAGCAGCTTTGGACTAGCGGGGAACAAAGTCCGCACAGATACGCAGTATTTT.

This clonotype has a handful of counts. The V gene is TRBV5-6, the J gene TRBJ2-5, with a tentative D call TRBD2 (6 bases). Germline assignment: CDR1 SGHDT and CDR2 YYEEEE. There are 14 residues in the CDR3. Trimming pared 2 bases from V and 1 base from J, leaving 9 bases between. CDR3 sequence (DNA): TGTGCCAGCAGCTTCCCCGGGAGCCAAGAGACCCAGTACTTC. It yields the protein CASSFPGSQETQYF.

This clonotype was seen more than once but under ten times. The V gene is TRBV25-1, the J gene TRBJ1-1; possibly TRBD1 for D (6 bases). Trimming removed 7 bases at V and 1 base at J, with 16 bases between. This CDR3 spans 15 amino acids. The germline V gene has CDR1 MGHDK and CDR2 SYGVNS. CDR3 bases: TGTGCCAGCATACCCTCGAAAGGGGGGAACACTGAAGCTTTCTTT. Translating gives CASIPSKGGNTEAFF.

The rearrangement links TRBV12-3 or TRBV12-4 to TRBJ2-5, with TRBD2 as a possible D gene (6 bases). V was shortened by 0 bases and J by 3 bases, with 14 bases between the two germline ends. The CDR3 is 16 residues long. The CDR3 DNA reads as TGTGCCAGCAGTTTAGCGTATGCGGGATGGGAAGAGACCCAGTACTTC. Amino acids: CASSLAYAGWEETQYF.

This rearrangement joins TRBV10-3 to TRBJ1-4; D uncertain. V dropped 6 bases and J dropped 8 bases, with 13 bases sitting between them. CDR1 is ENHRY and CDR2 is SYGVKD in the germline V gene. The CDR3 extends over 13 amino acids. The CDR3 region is CAISPGFGEKLFF. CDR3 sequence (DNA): TGTGCCATCAGCCCGGGATTCGGAGAAAAACTGTTTTTT.

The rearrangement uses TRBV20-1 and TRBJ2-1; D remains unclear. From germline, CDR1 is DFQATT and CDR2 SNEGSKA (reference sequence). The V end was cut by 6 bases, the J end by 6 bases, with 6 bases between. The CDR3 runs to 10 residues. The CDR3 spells CSALFNEQFF. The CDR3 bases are TGCAGTGCCCTCTTCAATGAGCAGTTCTTC.

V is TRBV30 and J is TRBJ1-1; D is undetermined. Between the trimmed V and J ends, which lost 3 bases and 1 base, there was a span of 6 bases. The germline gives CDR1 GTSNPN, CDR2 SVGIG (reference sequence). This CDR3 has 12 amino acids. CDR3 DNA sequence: TGTGCCTGGAGGGATCGGAACACTGAAGCTTTCTTT. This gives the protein CAWRDRNTEAFF.

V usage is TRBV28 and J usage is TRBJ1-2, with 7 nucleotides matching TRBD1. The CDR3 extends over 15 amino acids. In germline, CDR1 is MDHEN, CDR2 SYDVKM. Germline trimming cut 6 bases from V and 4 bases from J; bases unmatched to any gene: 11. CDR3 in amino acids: CASSIQGTGAYGYTF. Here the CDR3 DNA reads TGTGCCAGCAGCATACAGGGGACGGGCGCCTATGGCTACACCTTC.